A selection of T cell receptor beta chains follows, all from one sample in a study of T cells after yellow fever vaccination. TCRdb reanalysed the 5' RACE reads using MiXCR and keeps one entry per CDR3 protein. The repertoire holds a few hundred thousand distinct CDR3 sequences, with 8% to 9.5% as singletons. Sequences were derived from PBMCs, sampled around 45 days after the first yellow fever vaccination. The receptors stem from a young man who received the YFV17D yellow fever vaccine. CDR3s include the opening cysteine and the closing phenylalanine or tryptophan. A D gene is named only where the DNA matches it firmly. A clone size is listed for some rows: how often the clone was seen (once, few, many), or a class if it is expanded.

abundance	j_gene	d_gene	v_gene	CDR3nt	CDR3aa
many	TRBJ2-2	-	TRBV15	TGTGCCACCAGCAGAGTCGATCCCGGGGAGCTGTTTTTT	CATSRVDPGELFF
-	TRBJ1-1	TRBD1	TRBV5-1	TGCGCCAGCAGCCCTCGGACAGGGTCTGAGAACACTGAAGCTTTCTTT	CASSPRTGSENTEAFF
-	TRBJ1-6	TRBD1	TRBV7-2	TGTGCCAGCAGCTTAGCCCCGGACAGGACAGGGACACCCCTCCACTTT	CASSLAPDRTGTPLHF
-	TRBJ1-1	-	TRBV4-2	TGTGCCAGCAGCCAAAGGGGAACTGAAGCTTTCTTT	CASSQRGTEAFF
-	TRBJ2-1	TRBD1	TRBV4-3	TGCGCCAGCAGCCAAGGCGCGATTTATAGACAGGGCGACGAGCAGTTCTTC	CASSQGAIYRQGDEQFF
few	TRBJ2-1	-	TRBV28	TGTGCCAGCAGGGTGGGGGGTTTTGCCTACAATGAGCAGTTCTTC	CASRVGGFAYNEQFF
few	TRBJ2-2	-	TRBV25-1	TGTGCCAGCAGTGAATATATCGGCCGCGCCGGGGAGCTGTTTTTT	CASSEYIGRAGELFF
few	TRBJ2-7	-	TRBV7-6	TGTGCCAGCAGCTCCTGGTCGGGGGATAGGGAGCAGTACTTC	CASSSWSGDREQYF
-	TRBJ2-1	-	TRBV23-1	TGCGCCAGCAGTCCCCGGGCATTCGAGGGGTACAATGAGCAGTTCTTC	CASSPRAFEGYNEQFF
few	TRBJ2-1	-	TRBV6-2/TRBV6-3	TGTGCCAGCAGTTCCTCCAGGGTAATCTTCGGCGGTGAGCAGTTCTTC	CASSSSRVIFGGEQFF
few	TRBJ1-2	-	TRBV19	TGTGCCAGTAGTATAGAGGCTTATGGCTACACCTTC	CASSIEAYGYTF
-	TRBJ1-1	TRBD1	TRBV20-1	TGCAGTGCTCGAGGACAGGGGAGCGCTGAAGCTTTCTTT	CSARGQGSAEAFF
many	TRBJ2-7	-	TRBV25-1	TGTGCCAGCAGCGACAGCCTCTACGAGCAGTACTTC	CASSDSLYEQYF
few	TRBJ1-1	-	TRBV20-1	TGCAGTGCGCCCCCAGGGAGGAACACTGAAGCTTTCTTT	CSAPPGRNTEAFF
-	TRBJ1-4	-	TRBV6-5	TGTGCCAGCAGAGGAAGTCCTAATGAAAAACTGTTTTTT	CASRGSPNEKLFF
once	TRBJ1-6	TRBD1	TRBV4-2	TGTGCCAGCAGCCAAGAGGACAGGGCTAATTCACCCCTCCACTTT	CASSQEDRANSPLHF
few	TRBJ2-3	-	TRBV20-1	TGCAGTGCTACCTCTTTCCGGGGGTCGGCAGATACGCAGTATTTT	CSATSFRGSADTQYF
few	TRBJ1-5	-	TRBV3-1	TGTGCCAGCAGCCAAGGGCGGGGGGGCGAAACTTATAGCAATCAGCCCCAGCATTTT	CASSQGRGGETYSNQPQHF
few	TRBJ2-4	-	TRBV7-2	TGTGCCAGCAGCTTAGGCCCAGGGATACTAGCCAAAAACATTCAGTACTTC	CASSLGPGILAKNIQYF
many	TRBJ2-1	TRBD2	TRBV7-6	TGTGCCAGCAGCTTGGGTACAGCCGGGACTAGCGGGGGCCGCGGCTCCTACAATGAGCAGTTCTTC	CASSLGTAGTSGGRGSYNEQFF
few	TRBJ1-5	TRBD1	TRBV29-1	TGCAGCGTTGTAGTGACAGGGGGCGGGAATCAGCCCCAGCATTTT	CSVVVTGGGNQPQHF
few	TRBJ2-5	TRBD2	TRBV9	TGTGCCAGCAGCGTAAGACTAGCGGGGGACCCGCAAGAGACCCAGTACTTC	CASSVRLAGDPQETQYF
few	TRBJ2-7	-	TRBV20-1	TGCAGTGCTAGACTGGGGTCCTCCCTCTACGAGCAGTACTTC	CSARLGSSLYEQYF
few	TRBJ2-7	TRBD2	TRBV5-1	TGCGCCAGCAGCTTCGAACGATACGAGCGGGGCTATGAGCAGTACTTC	CASSFERYERGYEQYF
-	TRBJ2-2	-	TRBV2	TGTGCCAGCAGTGTTGACATCGGCACCGGGGAGCTGTTTTTT	CASSVDIGTGELFF
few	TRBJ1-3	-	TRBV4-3	TGCGCCAGCAGCCACCACCCCTACAAAAACAGCGACTCTGGAAACACCATATATTTT	CASSHHPYKNSDSGNTIYF
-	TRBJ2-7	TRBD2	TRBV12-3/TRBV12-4	TGTGCCAGCAGCGACCCGGGGGGGGACGAGCAGTACTTC	CASSDPGGDEQYF
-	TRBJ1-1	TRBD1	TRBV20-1	TGCAGTGCTAGTGGCAGGGGGGTTAGCACTGAAGCTTTCTTT	CSASGRGVSTEAFF